A single sample is the source of the 17 T cell receptor beta chains below, sequenced in a study of blood T cell repertoires in COVID-19. Sequencing was performed with immunoSEQ multiplex PCR; in TCRdb, only in-frame clones are kept and a portion is missing. The data contain 55,000 to 80,000 clones, around 76% of them singletons. Material for sequencing was peripheral blood. These receptor sequences come from a human donor in a cohort sampled during active COVID-19.

V usage is TRBV5-1 and J usage is TRBJ2-3, with 13 bases matching TRBD2. CDR3 length equals 14 residues. V lost 4 bases to trimming and J lost 5 bases; unmatched junction nucleotides: 1. Germline loops: CDR1 SGHRS, CDR2 YFSETQ. The CDR3 sequence: CASSGLAGEDTQYF. As DNA, the CDR3 is TGCGCCAGCAGCGGACTAGCGGGGGAAGATACGCAGTATTTT. Complete variable domain (other parts from reference TRBV5-1 and TRBJ2-3): KAGVTQTPRYLIKTRGQQVTLSCSPISGHRSVSWYQQTPGQGLQFLFEYFSETQRNKGNFPGRFSGRQFSNSRSEMNVSTLELGDSALYLCASSGLAGEDTQYFGPGTRLTVL.

This chain links TRBV19 with TRBJ1-1; TRBD1 aligns across 7 bases. The ends lost 6 bases at V and 1 base at J; junction bases unmatched: 8. Looked up from germline, CDR1 is LNHDA and CDR2 is SQIVND (reference sequence). The CDR3 is made up of 15 amino acids. The CDR3 protein is CASRIGTEKNTEAFF. The CDR3 DNA reads TGTGCCAGTAGAATTGGGACAGAGAAGAACACTGAAGCTTTCTTT.

The V gene is TRBV5-4, the J gene TRBJ2-7, with 7 nucleotides matching TRBD2. V lost 4 bases and J lost 3; bases outside the gene matches: 10. CDR1 and CDR2 (germline): SGHNT, YYREEE (reference sequence). This CDR3 comprises 15 residues. CDR3 region: CASSRGSGGDYEQYF. The CDR3 nucleotides are TGTGCCAGCAGCCGAGGGTCGGGGGGAGACTACGAGCAGTACTTC. Variable domain in full (rest from reference TRBV5-4 and TRBJ2-7): ETGVTQSPTHLIKTRGQQVTLRCSSQSGHNTVSWYQQALGQGPQFIFQYYREEENGRGNFPPRFSGLQFPNYSSELNVNALELDDSALYLCASSRGSGGDYEQYFGPGTRLTVT.

This chain uses TRBV5-1 with TRBJ2-5, with a tentative D call TRBD2 (7 bases). The CDR3 loop spans 14 amino acids. Germline V gene data show CDR1 as SGHRS and CDR2 as YFSETQ. The ends were cut back, 4 bases at V and 5 bases at J, with 15 bases in the middle. The CDR3 loop reads CASSNGGPVETQYF. CDR3 sequence (DNA): TGCGCCAGCAGCAACGGGGGGCCAGTCGAGACCCAGTACTTC.

V and J are TRBV5-1 and TRBJ1-5, with D maybe TRBD1 (6 bases). CDR3 length equals 15 residues. Trimming took off 0 bases at V and 3 bases at J, with 10 bases between the two ends. Germline CDR1 is SGHRS and CDR2 is YFSETQ. The chain's CDR3 is CASSLEDSLNQPQHF. The CDR3 nucleotides read TGCGCCAGCAGCTTGGAGGACAGCCTCAATCAGCCCCAGCATTTT.

This chain uses TRBV5-4 with TRBJ2-1, with 7 bases aligning to TRBD1. V was clipped by 3 bases and J by 7 bases; unmatched bases: 10. The CDR3 length is 15 residues. Germline CDR1 and CDR2: SGHNT and YYREEE (reference sequence). The CDR3 reads CASSSGQAPGNEQFF. The CDR3 region has the DNA TGTGCCAGCAGCTCAGGACAGGCCCCGGGGAATGAGCAGTTCTTC.

The rearrangement joins TRBV28 to TRBJ2-3; no clear D gene. The V end was cut by 5 bases, the J end by 5 bases, with 8 bases between. This CDR3 has 12 amino acids. Germline V gene lookup returns CDR1 MDHEN and CDR2 SYDVKM. CDR3 amino acids: CASSPPKDTQYF. As DNA, the CDR3 is TGTGCCAGCAGTCCCCCCAAAGATACGCAGTATTTT. Supplemented by reference TRBV28 and TRBJ2-3, the full variable domain reads DVKVTQSSRYLVKRTGEKVFLECVQDMDHENMFWYRQDPGLGLRLIYFSYDVKMKEKGDIPEGYSVSREKKERFSLILESASTNQTSMYLCASSPPKDTQYFGPGTRLTVL.

J is TRBJ2-7 and V is TRBV6-5; TRBD1 might be the D (6 bases). The CDR3 sequence is 15 residues long. The germline gives CDR1 MNHEY, CDR2 SVGAGI. V was cut by 0 bases and J by 2 bases, with 11 bases left in between. This CDR3 is CASSYSRDKTYEQYF. CDR3 DNA sequence: TGTGCCAGCAGTTACTCGAGGGACAAGACCTACGAGCAGTACTTC.

CDR3 sequence: CASSPKTSGAGTQYF. The CDR3 DNA follows: TGTGCCAGCAGCCCGAAGACTAGCGGGGCCGGTACGCAGTATTTT. V and J are TRBV5-4 and TRBJ2-3, with 11 positions matching TRBD2. The CDR3 runs 15 residues. The germline gives CDR1 SGHNT, CDR2 YYREEE (reference sequence). J lost 8 bases, V lost 4 bases, and 9 bases had no gene match.

The CDR3: CASTQGYEQYF. CDR3 nucleotide sequence: TGTGCCAGTACACAGGGCTACGAGCAGTACTTC. The chain couples TRBV19 to TRBJ2-7; possibly TRBD1 for D (6 bases). Germline V gene data show CDR1 as LNHDA and CDR2 as SQIVND (reference sequence). The length of the CDR3 is 11 residues. V lost 7 bases, J lost 3 bases, and 7 bases lay in between.

This chain links TRBV9 with TRBJ2-2, with a possible D match to TRBD2 (5 bases). Trimming cost V 1 base and J 4 bases, with 17 bases left between them. The CDR3 runs to 17 residues. Germline V CDR1 and CDR2: SGDLS, YYNGEE. CDR3 bases: TGTGCCAGCAGCGTACTAGCAGATGCAGCCAGCACCGGGGAGCTGTTTTTT. Its translation is CASSVLADAASTGELFF.

The chain employs TRBV6-6 and TRBJ1-5, with TRBD1 matching over 7 bases. Germline V CDR1 and CDR2: MNHNY, SVGAGI (reference sequence). The CDR3 has 15 amino acids. J was trimmed by 3 bases and V by 5 bases; bases with no gene match: 7. The CDR3 DNA follows: TGTGCCAGCAGTCCGGGACAGCAGTACAATCAGCCCCAGCATTTT. Protein sequence: CASSPGQQYNQPQHF.

The chain joins TRBV7-9 to TRBJ2-1; 7 bases are shared with TRBD2. Losses at the gene ends were 4 bases for V and 3 bases for J; bases not matched to a gene: 6. The CDR3 has 15 amino acids. CDR1 and CDR2 (germline): SEHNR, FQNEAQ (reference sequence). The CDR3 sequence is CASSSTSVVYNEQFF. In DNA form, the CDR3 reads TGTGCCAGCAGCTCCACTAGCGTGGTCTACAATGAGCAGTTCTTC.

The chain links TRBV6-5 to TRBJ1-6; D may be TRBD1 (6 bases). This CDR3 is 14 amino acids long. Germline assignment: CDR1 MNHEY and CDR2 SVGAGI. Trimming took off 2 bases at V and 7 bases at J, with 9 bases between the two ends. The CDR3 loop is CASSYGGRNSPLHF. DNA for the CDR3: TGTGCCAGCAGTTACGGGGGCAGGAATTCACCCCTCCACTTT.

This clone was counted a few times. The rearrangement uses TRBV12-3 or TRBV12-4 and TRBJ1-5, with D maybe TRBD1 (6 bases). The CDR3 is 13 amino acids. V was shortened by 5 bases and J by 7 bases, with 12 bases between the two germline ends. CDR3 in amino acids: CASSQHREQPQHF. In nucleotides, the CDR3 is TGTGCCAGCAGTCAACACAGGGAGCAGCCCCAGCATTTT.

The chain links TRBV28 to TRBJ2-7; TRBD1 aligns across 9 bases. With 6 bases clipped from V and 4 bases from J, the junction kept 10 bases outside the gene matches. Per the germline V gene, CDR1 is MDHEN and CDR2 is SYDVKM. The CDR3 spans 15 residues. CDR3 region: CASRPGTGRMYEQYF. Here the CDR3 DNA reads TGTGCCAGCAGACCGGGGACAGGGAGAATGTACGAGCAGTACTTC.

The genes are TRBV7-2 and TRBJ2-3; TRBD1 is a possible D gene (6 bases). This CDR3 contains 16 residues. V lost 3 bases, J lost 2 bases, and 15 bases lay in between. CDR1 and CDR2 (germline): SGHTA, FQGNSA. The DNA for the CDR3 is TGTGCCAGCAGCTTGTTCTCGGCAGGGGCCACAGATACGCAGTATTTT. This encodes CASSLFSAGATDTQYF.